These 16 T cell receptor beta chains were all obtained from the same sample, sequenced in a study of shared clonotypes between healthy human individuals (dated by TCRdb to the early 2020s). Libraries were built with the immunoSEQ multiplex PCR assay. TCRdb limited this immuneACCESS table to in-frame rearrangements with V and J called. A share of clones is missing; checked studies link under half to unresolved V genes, and the rest is unexplained. The sample yields approximately 1,500,000 clones; about 98% were counted once. The ten most abundant clones make up around 0.47% of the sample. The sequencing input was naive CD4+ T cells sorted from blood. The sample's cell subset or site label, decoded: CD45RA+ positively selected. The receptors stem from a man aged 30 to 39 in good health.

Notes on this clone: In this CDR3 the conserved last residue, phenylalanine or tryptophan, is missing, so a read error is likely. Because the CDR3's place on the DNA is in doubt, the DNA is left out and the CDR3 is given as listed by TCRdb. The chain couples TRBV25-1 to TRBJ1-2; TRBD1, the D gene given by the table, was not confirmed from the DNA. Germline V gives CDR1 MGHDK, CDR2 SYGVNS. The CDR3 extends over 12 residues, inclusive of both ends. The CDR3 region is CASSGGTGNLFC.

In nucleotides, the CDR3 is TGTGCCAGCAGCAAAGGGGAGCTTCGAGGTCAGCGGGGGTGTCAGCCCCAGCATTTT. This encodes CASSKGELRGQRGCQPQHF. The gene calls are TRBV21-1 and TRBJ1-5. TRBV21-1 is a recognized pseudogene. This CDR3 contains 19 residues.

This chain joins TRBV11-2 and TRBJ2-1, with D maybe TRBD1 (6 bases). The CDR3 contains 15 residues. Germline CDR1 SGHAT, CDR2 FQNNGV. V lost 0 bases and J 2 bases, leaving 8 bases between the germline ends. Here the CDR3 DNA reads TGTGCCAGCAGCTTAGAACAGGGCGCCTACAATGAGCAGTTCTTC. Translated, it gives CASSLEQGAYNEQFF.

The V and J genes are TRBV10-2 and TRBJ1-1; D is possibly TRBD1 (5 bases). V lost 7 bases and J 7 bases, leaving 16 bases between the germline ends. Germline assignment: CDR1 WSHSY and CDR2 SAAADI. The CDR3 is 13 residues long. CDR3 in amino acids: CASTPAPGGEAFF. In nucleotides, the CDR3 is TGCGCCAGCACCCCGGCCCCGGGGGGTGAAGCTTTCTTT.

The table lists this clone with a count of one. This rearrangement joins TRBV7-2 to TRBJ2-1; the match to TRBD2 covers 16 bases. The CDR3 has 17 amino acids. Germline CDR1 is SGHTA and CDR2 is FQGNSA. V lost 4 bases to trimming and J lost 8 bases; unmatched junction nucleotides: 8. The CDR3: CASSSGLAGGPNDEQFF. CDR3 sequence (DNA): TGTGCCAGCAGCTCGGGACTAGCGGGAGGGCCAAACGATGAGCAGTTCTTC.

V is TRBV7-6 and J is TRBJ2-3, with no clear D. Germline V lookup: CDR1 SGHVS, CDR2 FNYEAQ. This CDR3 is built from 12 residues. Here the CDR3 DNA reads TGTGCGTCGGCCGTCCTCACAGATACGCAGTATTTT. It codes for CASAVLTDTQYF.

This sequence joins TRBV19 and TRBJ2-3; 12 bases agree with TRBD2. The CDR3 totals 16 residues. Germline CDR1 reads LNHDA; CDR2 reads SQIVND (reference sequence). With V trimmed by 7 bases and J by 2 bases, 7 bases remained unmatched. The CDR3 loop reads CASKRTSGTVTDTQYF. CDR3 DNA sequence: TGTGCCAGTAAACGGACTAGCGGGACCGTCACAGATACGCAGTATTTT.

Comment on this clone: At the DNA level, this CDR3 is encoded by other sequences in the same sample as well. The genes are TRBV7-3 and TRBJ2-3; D is ambiguous. The V end was cut by 5 bases, the J end by 0 bases, with 6 bases between. The CDR3 is made up of 13 amino acids. Germline values: CDR1 SGHTA, CDR2 FQGTGA. CDR3 sequence reads: CASSLGSTDTQYF. CDR3 in DNA: TGTGCCAGCAGCCTCGGGAGCACAGATACGCAGTATTTT.

The chain carries TRBV7-2 and TRBJ2-3, with 7 bases fitting TRBD2. The germline gives CDR1 SGHTA, CDR2 FQGNSA. The length of the CDR3 is 14 residues. V lost 6 bases and J lost 4; bases outside the gene matches: 7. CDR3 in amino acids: CASRNSGTADTQYF. The CDR3 bases are TGTGCCAGCAGAAACAGCGGGACTGCAGATACGCAGTATTTT.

The chain carries TRBV5-1 and TRBJ2-2; tentatively, D is TRBD2 (5 bases). Trimming took off 4 bases at V and 6 bases at J, with 16 bases between the two ends. Germline V CDR1 and CDR2: SGHRS, YFSETQ. The CDR3 contains 15 residues. CDR3 DNA: TGCGCCAGCAGCCTTGGCGGCGTCGGGGCCGGGGAGCTGTTTTTT. Translating it yields CASSLGGVGAGELFF. Full variable domain (outside the CDR3, taken from reference TRBV5-1 and TRBJ2-2): KAGVTQTPRYLIKTRGQQVTLSCSPISGHRSVSWYQQTPGQGLQFLFEYFSETQRNKGNFPGRFSGRQFSNSRSEMNVSTLELGDSALYLCASSLGGVGAGELFFGEGSRLTVL.

V usage is TRBV28 and J usage is TRBJ2-1, with no clear D. The germline gives CDR1 MDHEN, CDR2 SYDVKM. The CDR3 has 16 amino acids. With 5 bases removed from V and 5 bases from J, the gap between germline ends came to 19 bases. The CDR3 loop is CASSLGSGKVNNEQFF. The CDR3 DNA is TGTGCCAGCAGTCTAGGGTCAGGTAAAGTCAACAATGAGCAGTTCTTC.

CDR3 amino acids: CATLRFPGTETQYF. The CDR3 bases are TGTGCCACCCTAAGGTTTCCGGGGACGGAGACCCAGTACTTC. V is TRBV15 and J is TRBJ2-5; D may be TRBD1 or TRBD2 (5 bases each). Per germline, CDR1 LNHNV and CDR2 YYDKDF (reference sequence). This CDR3 has 14 residues. Deletions cut 8 bases from V and 5 bases from J, with 18 bases between.

This clone appeared a single time. This chain uses TRBV5-8 with TRBJ2-7; 8 nucleotides line up with TRBD2. V lost 4 bases to trimming and J lost 7 bases; unmatched junction nucleotides: 10. The CDR3 spans 14 residues. Germline loops: CDR1 SGHTS, CDR2 YDEGEE. CDR3 loop: CASSPGTRGGEQYF. The CDR3 DNA is TGTGCCAGCAGCCCCGGGACTAGGGGCGGGGAGCAGTACTTC.

This chain links TRBV4-3 with TRBJ2-3; D gene unclear. Germline-derived CDR1 and CDR2 are LGHNA and YSLEER. This CDR3 contains 13 residues. V gave up 4 bases and J gave up 4 bases, with 9 bases separating them. Here the CDR3 reads CASSLYTADTQYF. Here the CDR3 DNA reads TGCGCCAGCAGCCTCTACACAGCAGATACGCAGTATTTT.

The chain links TRBV5-4 to TRBJ1-1, with TRBD1 as a possible D gene (5 bases). The CDR3 loop spans 15 amino acids. Trimming cost V 1 base and J 1 base, with 11 bases left between them. Germline V CDR1 and CDR2: SGHNT, YYREEE (reference sequence). The CDR3 DNA is TGTGCCAGCAGCTTGAGGCCGACAGCGAACACTGAAGCTTTCTTT. Translation: CASSLRPTANTEAFF.

The gene calls are TRBV27 and TRBJ2-3; D is unresolved. Germline loops: CDR1 MNHEY, CDR2 SMNVEV (reference sequence). This CDR3 is 13 amino acids long. The V end was cut by 6 bases, the J end by 0 bases, with 7 bases between. This CDR3 is CASRPSSTDTQYF. Here the CDR3 DNA reads TGTGCCAGCAGACCCTCTAGCACAGATACGCAGTATTTT.